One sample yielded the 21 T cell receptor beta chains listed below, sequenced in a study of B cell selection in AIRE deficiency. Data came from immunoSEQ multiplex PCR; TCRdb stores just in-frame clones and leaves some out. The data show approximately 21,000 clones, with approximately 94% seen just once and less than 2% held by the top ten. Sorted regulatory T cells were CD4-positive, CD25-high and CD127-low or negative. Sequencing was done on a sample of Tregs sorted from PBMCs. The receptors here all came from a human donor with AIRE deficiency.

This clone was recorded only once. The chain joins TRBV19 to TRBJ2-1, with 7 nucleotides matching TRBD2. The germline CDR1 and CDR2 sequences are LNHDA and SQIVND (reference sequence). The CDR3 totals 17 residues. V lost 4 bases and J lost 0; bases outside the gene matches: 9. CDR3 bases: TGTGCCAGTAGTACTCGGACTAGTTGGATCTCCTACAATGAGCAGTTCTTC. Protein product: CASSTRTSWISYNEQFF.

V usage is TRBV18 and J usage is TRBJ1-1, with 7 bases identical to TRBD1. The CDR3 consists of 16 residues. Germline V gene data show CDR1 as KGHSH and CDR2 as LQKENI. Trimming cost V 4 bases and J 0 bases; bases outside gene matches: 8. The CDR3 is CASSQRTGAMNTEAFF. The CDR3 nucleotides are TGTGCCAGCTCACAGAGGACAGGAGCTATGAACACTGAAGCTTTCTTT.

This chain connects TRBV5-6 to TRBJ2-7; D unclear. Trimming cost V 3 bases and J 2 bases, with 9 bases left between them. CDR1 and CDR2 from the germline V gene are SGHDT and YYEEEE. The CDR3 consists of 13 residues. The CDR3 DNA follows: TGTGCCAGCAGCTCGACGGCTGCCTACGAGCAGTACTTC. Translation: CASSSTAAYEQYF.

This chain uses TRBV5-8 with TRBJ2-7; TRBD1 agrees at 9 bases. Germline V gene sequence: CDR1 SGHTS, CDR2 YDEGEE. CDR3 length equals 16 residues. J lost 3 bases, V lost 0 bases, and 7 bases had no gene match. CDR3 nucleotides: TGTGCCAGCAGCTTGGTGAAGGGGACAGGGCACTACGAGCAGTACTTC. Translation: CASSLVKGTGHYEQYF.

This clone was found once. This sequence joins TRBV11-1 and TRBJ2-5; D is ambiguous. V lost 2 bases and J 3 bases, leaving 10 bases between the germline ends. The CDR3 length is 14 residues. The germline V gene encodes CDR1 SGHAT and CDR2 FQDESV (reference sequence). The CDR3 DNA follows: TGTGCCAGCAGCTTAAGTCCCTGGGAAGAGACCCAGTACTTC. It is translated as CASSLSPWEETQYF.

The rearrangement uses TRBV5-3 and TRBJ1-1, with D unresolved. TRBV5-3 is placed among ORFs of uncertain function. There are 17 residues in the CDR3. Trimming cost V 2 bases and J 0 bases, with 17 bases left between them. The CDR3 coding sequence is TGTGCCAGAAGCTTCCGGGCTCCACGACTCATGAACACTGAAGCTTTCTTT. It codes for CARSFRAPRLMNTEAFF.

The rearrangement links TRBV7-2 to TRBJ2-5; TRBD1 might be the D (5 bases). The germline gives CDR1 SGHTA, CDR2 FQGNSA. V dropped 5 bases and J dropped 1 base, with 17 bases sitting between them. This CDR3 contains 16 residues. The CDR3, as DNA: TGTGCCAGCAGCAAGGGGCGAGCAGGCCTCCAAGAGACCCAGTACTTC. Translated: CASSKGRAGLQETQYF.

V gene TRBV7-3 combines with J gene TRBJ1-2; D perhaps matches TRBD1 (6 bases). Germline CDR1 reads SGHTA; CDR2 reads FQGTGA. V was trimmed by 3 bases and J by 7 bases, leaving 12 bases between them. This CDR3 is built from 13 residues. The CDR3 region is CASSFTGTGGYTF. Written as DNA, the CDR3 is TGTGCCAGCAGCTTTACAGGGACTGGTGGCTACACCTTC.

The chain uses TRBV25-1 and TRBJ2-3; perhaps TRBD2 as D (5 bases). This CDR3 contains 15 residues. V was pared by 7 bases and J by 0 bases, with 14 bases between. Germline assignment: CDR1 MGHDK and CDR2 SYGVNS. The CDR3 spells CASISGGSSTDTQYF. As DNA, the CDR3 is TGTGCCAGCATCAGCGGCGGTTCTAGCACAGATACGCAGTATTTT.

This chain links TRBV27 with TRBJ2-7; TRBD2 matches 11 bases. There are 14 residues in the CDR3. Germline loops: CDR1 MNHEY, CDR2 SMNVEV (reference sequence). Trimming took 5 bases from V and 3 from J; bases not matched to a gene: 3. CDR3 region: CASSPGTSGYEQYF. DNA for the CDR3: TGTGCCAGCAGTCCTGGGACTAGCGGCTACGAGCAGTACTTC.

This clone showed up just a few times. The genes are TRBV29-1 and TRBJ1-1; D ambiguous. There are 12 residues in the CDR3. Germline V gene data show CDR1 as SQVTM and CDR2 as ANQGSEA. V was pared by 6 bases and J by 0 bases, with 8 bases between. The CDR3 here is CSVKYMNTEAFF. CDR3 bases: TGCAGCGTCAAGTACATGAACACTGAAGCTTTCTTT. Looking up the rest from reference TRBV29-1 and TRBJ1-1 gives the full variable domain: SAVISQKPSRDICQRGTSLTIQCQVDSQVTMMFWYRQQPGQSLTLIATANQGSEATYESGFVIDKFPISRPNLTFSTLTVSNMSPEDSSIYLCSVKYMNTEAFFGQGTRLTVV.

This CDR3 is CASSVRQVGSYEQYF. Written as DNA, the CDR3 is TGTGCCAGCAGTGTCAGACAAGTAGGATCCTACGAGCAGTACTTC. This chain connects TRBV6-1 to TRBJ2-7; D is uncertain. Germline lookup yields CDR1 MNHNS and CDR2 SASEGT. Trimming removed 4 bases at V and 1 base at J, with 14 bases between. The CDR3 contains 15 residues.

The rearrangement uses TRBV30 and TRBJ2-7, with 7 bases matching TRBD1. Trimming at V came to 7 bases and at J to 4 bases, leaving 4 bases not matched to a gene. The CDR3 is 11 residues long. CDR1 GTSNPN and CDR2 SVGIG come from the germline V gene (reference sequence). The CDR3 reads CALSRGYEQYF. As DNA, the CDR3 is TGTGCCTTGAGCAGGGGGTACGAGCAGTACTTC.

CDR3 loop: CASSGPGRSGANVLTF. For the CDR3, the DNA is TGTGCCAGCAGTGGACCGGGCCGGTCTGGGGCCAACGTCCTGACTTTC. This chain joins TRBV28 and TRBJ2-6, with D uncertain. Germline V lookup: CDR1 MDHEN, CDR2 SYDVKM. Trimming left V 5 bases short and J 1 base short, with 12 bases between. The CDR3 runs to 16 residues.

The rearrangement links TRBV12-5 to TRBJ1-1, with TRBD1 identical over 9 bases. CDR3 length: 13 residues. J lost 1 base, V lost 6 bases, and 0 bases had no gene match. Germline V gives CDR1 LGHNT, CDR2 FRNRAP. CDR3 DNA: TGTGCTAGTGGGGACAGGGGGAACACTGAAGCTTTCTTT. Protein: CASGDRGNTEAFF.

CDR3 DNA: TGTGCCGCCACCGGGACAGGGTTTTCGGATACGCAGTATTTT. Its translation: CAATGTGFSDTQYF. The V call is TRBV28, the J call TRBJ2-3, with 9 bases lining up with TRBD1. After removal of 11 bases from V and 6 bases from J, the junction contained 12 bases not matched to a gene. Germline V gene lookup returns CDR1 MDHEN and CDR2 SYDVKM. The CDR3 has 14 residues.

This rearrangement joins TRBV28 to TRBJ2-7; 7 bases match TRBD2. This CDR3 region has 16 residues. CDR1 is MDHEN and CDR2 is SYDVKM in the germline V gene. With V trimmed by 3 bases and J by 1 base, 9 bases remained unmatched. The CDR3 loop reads CASSFPGLAESYEQYF. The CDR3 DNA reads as TGTGCCAGCAGTTTCCCGGGGCTAGCGGAATCCTACGAGCAGTACTTC.

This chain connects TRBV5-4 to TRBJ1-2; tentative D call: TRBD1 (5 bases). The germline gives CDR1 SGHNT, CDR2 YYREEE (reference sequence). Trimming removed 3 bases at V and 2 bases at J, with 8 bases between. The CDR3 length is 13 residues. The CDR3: CASSWDGNYGYTF. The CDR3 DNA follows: TGTGCCAGCAGCTGGGACGGGAACTATGGCTACACCTTC.

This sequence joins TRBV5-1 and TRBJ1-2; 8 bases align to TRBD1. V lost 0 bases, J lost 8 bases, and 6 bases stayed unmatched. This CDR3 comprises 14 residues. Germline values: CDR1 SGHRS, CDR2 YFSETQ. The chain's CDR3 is CASSLARTGRGYTF. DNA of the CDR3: TGCGCCAGCAGCTTGGCCCGGACAGGGCGAGGCTACACCTTC.

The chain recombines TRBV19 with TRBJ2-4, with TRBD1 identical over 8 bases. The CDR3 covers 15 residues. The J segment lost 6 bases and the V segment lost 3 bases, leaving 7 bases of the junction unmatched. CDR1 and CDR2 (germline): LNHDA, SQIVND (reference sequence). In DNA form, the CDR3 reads TGTGCCAGTAGTATCAGGGGGCAATCCCGAAACATTCAGTACTTC. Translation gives CASSIRGQSRNIQYF. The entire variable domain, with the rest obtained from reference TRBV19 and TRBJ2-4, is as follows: DGGITQSPKYLFRKEGQNVTLSCEQNLNHDAMYWYRQDPGQGLRLIYYSQIVNDFQKGDIAEGYSVSREKKESFPLTVTSAQKNPTAFYLCASSIRGQSRNIQYFGAGTRLSVL.

The CDR3 DNA reads as TGTGCCATCAGCCCGACAGGGGGCAACGAGCAGTACTTC. Its translation is CAISPTGGNEQYF. The chain joins TRBV10-3 to TRBJ2-7; 10 positions match TRBD1. V lost 6 bases and J lost 5; bases outside the gene matches: 4. The CDR3 has 13 residues. The germline gives CDR1 ENHRY, CDR2 SYGVKD.